The next 31 T cell receptor beta chains were all read from a single sample in a study of CD8 T cells in ankylosing spondylitis. TCRdb analysed the 5' RACE reads with MiXCR anew, one entry per CDR3 protein. The sample consists of about 220,000 distinct CDR3 sequences, roughly 24% of them appearing once. The sample comprised blood, either unsorted or a sorted T cell fraction (not recorded which). These receptors were taken from a male donor with ankylosing spondylitis or in good health (not recorded which).

This clonotype was counted at least ten times. The CDR3 nucleotides read TGCAGCGTTGGCCGCCTCGGACAGGGGCGCTCCTACAATGAGCAGTTCTTC. Translating gives CSVGRLGQGRSYNEQFF. The genes are TRBV29-1 and TRBJ2-1, with 9 bases that match TRBD1. From germline, CDR1 is SQVTM and CDR2 ANQGSEA. V shed 4 bases, J shed 0 bases, and the junction held 10 bases outside the gene matches. The CDR3 totals 17 residues.

This clonotype appeared many times. The chain joins TRBV29-1 to TRBJ1-1; unclear D gene. The CDR3 spans 12 residues. The germline CDR1 and CDR2 sequences are SQVTM and ANQGSEA. Trimming removed 6 bases at V and 6 bases at J, with 14 bases between. The CDR3 DNA is TGCAGCGTAATCCCCGGGATGGCTGAAGCTTTCTTT. Translating it yields CSVIPGMAEAFF.

This clonotype was detected a few times. This rearrangement joins TRBV4-1 to TRBJ2-1; D unresolved. The CDR3 sequence is 15 residues long. Trimming took 0 bases from V and 4 from J, leaving 10 bases between them. Per the germline V gene, CDR1 is MGHRA and CDR2 is YSYEKL. The CDR3 bases are TGCGCCAGCAGCCAAGAACGCGTCCTATACAATGAGCAGTTCTTC. Translated, it gives CASSQERVLYNEQFF.

This clonotype appeared a few times. The chain employs TRBV12-5 and TRBJ1-1, with TRBD1 matching 7 bases. Germline trimming cut 5 bases from V and 1 base from J; bases unmatched to any gene: 7. The CDR3 spans 15 residues. Germline V lookup: CDR1 LGHNT, CDR2 FRNRAP. Here the CDR3 reads CASGPRQGQNTEAFF. The CDR3 DNA follows: TGTGCTAGTGGTCCCCGACAGGGCCAGAACACTGAAGCTTTCTTT. Full variable domain (remainder filled in from reference TRBV12-5 and TRBJ1-1): DARVTQTPRHKVTEMGQEVTMRCQPILGHNTVFWYRQTMMQGLELLAYFRNRAPLDDSGMPKDRFSAEMPDATLATLKIQPSEPRDSAVYFCASGPRQGQNTEAFFGQGTRLTVV.

In its sample, this clonotype was seen many times. The chain employs TRBV4-2 and TRBJ2-1; 12 nucleotides match TRBD2. The CDR3 has 16 residues. Germline V gene data show CDR1 as LGHNA and CDR2 as YNFKEQ. The V and J ends lost 4 bases and 6 bases, in that order; junction bases with no gene match: 7. CDR3: CASSLTLAGGGNEQFF. The DNA of the CDR3 is TGTGCCAGCAGCCTGACACTAGCGGGAGGAGGCAATGAGCAGTTCTTC.

This clonotype was detected many times. The chain links TRBV6-1 to TRBJ1-6; no definite D call. This CDR3 comprises 14 residues. CDR1 and CDR2 from the germline V gene are MNHNS and SASEGT. Trimming cost V 6 bases and J 5 bases, with 11 bases left between them. In DNA form, the CDR3 reads TGTGCCAGCAGCATGTACCGGGATAATTCACCCCTCCACTTT. Amino acids: CASSMYRDNSPLHF.

This clonotype showed up just a few times. The chain uses TRBV20-1 and TRBJ2-6; the D is unclear. Germline loops: CDR1 DFQATT, CDR2 SNEGSKA (reference sequence). The CDR3 sequence is 13 residues long. V dropped 4 bases and J dropped 2 bases, with 6 bases sitting between them. CDR3 DNA sequence: TGCAGTGCTACAGGCCCTGGGGCCAACGTCCTGACTTTC. Translation gives CSATGPGANVLTF.

The sample holds many counts of this clonotype. The rearrangement links TRBV20-1 to TRBJ1-2; D is uncertain. The V end was cut by 6 bases, the J end by 4 bases, with 18 bases between. The germline V gene encodes CDR1 DFQATT and CDR2 SNEGSKA (reference sequence). The CDR3 extends over 14 amino acids. The CDR3 loop is CSAHRAGKSYGYTF. The CDR3 nucleotides read TGCAGTGCGCATCGGGCAGGAAAAAGCTATGGCTACACCTTC.

The chain recombines TRBV20-1 with TRBJ2-5; D ambiguous. Trimming removed 5 bases from V and 5 bases from J, with 6 bases in between. From germline, CDR1 is DFQATT and CDR2 SNEGSKA (reference sequence). The CDR3 covers 10 residues. The CDR3 region has the DNA TGCAGTGCTCGTCTGGAGACCCAGTACTTC. This encodes CSARLETQYF.

Only a few counts were recorded for this clonotype. V usage is TRBV5-5 and J usage is TRBJ1-2; D possibly corresponds to TRBD1 (5 bases). Trimming removed 0 bases from V and 5 bases from J, with 14 bases in between. CDR3 length: 15 residues. Germline V CDR1 and CDR2: SGHKS, YYEKEE (reference sequence). The CDR3 DNA reads TGTGCCAGCAGCTTGGGAGGGGACCAAGTTTATGGCTACACCTTC. Its protein is CASSLGGDQVYGYTF.

A few counts support this clonotype. This CDR3 is CASMGLAGDEQYF. The CDR3 coding sequence is TGTGCCAGCATGGGACTGGCGGGGGACGAGCAGTACTTC. The chain uses TRBV6-1 and TRBJ2-7; the match to TRBD2 covers 7 bases. Unmatched junction bases numbered 8, after V lost 7 bases and J lost 5 bases. CDR3 length: 13 amino acids. The germline V gene encodes CDR1 MNHNS and CDR2 SASEGT.

Points on this clonotype: It may be a read error: a sequence one base away is much more abundant. The CDR3 DNA reads as TGCGCCAGCAGCTTGCAGGACAGGGGCGAGCAGTGCTTC. This translates into CASSLQDRGEQCF. J is TRBJ2-7 and V is TRBV5-1, with 9 nucleotides matching TRBD1. The germline V gene encodes CDR1 SGHRS and CDR2 YFSETQ. This CDR3 has 13 residues. Looking up the rest from reference TRBV5-1 and TRBJ2-7 gives the full variable domain: KAGVTQTPRYLIKTRGQQVTLSCSPISGHRSVSWYQQTPGQGLQFLFEYFSETQRNKGNFPGRFSGRQFSNSRSEMNVSTLELGDSALYLCASSLQDRGEQCFGPGTRLTVT.

The gene calls are TRBV20-1 and TRBJ2-1; D is unresolved. Germline assignment: CDR1 DFQATT and CDR2 SNEGSKA (reference sequence). V shed 4 bases and J shed 5 bases, with 3 bases lying between them. The CDR3 has 10 amino acids. The DNA of the CDR3 is TGCAGTGCTATCGACAATGAGCAGTTCTTC. Its protein product is CSAIDNEQFF.

This clonotype was counted between two and nine times. The chain combines TRBV29-1 with TRBJ1-2; 7 bases are a match to TRBD1. The CDR3 has 13 residues. Germline CDR1 and CDR2: SQVTM and ANQGSEA. Germline trimming cut 6 bases from V and 6 bases from J; bases unmatched to any gene: 10. CDR3 in DNA: TGCAGCGTGTCGGGACAGAACCAGGATGGCTACACCTTC. It yields the protein CSVSGQNQDGYTF.

This clonotype occurred many times. The gene calls are TRBV5-1 and TRBJ2-7, with a weak D call TRBD1 (5 bases). Trimming shortened V by 1 base and J by 0 bases, and 8 bases separated the two germline ends. The CDR3 loop spans 14 amino acids. Germline CDR1 reads SGHRS; CDR2 reads YFSETQ. As DNA, the CDR3 is TGCGCCAGCAGCTTGACAGGTACCTCCTACGAGCAGTACTTC. This encodes CASSLTGTSYEQYF.

The rearrangement links TRBV6-1 to TRBJ1-2; D not resolved. CDR3 length equals 13 residues. V lost 2 bases, J lost 2 bases, and 6 bases lay in between. CDR1 is MNHNS and CDR2 is SASEGT in the germline V gene. The chain's CDR3 is CASSELANYGYTF. The CDR3 region has the DNA TGTGCCAGCAGTGAACTGGCCAACTATGGCTACACCTTC.

The chain uses TRBV20-1 and TRBJ2-7, with TRBD1 matching over 8 bases. The CDR3 length is 14 residues. V lost 5 bases to trimming and J lost 0 bases; unmatched junction nucleotides: 6. Looked up from germline, CDR1 is DFQATT and CDR2 is SNEGSKA (reference sequence). CDR3 DNA: TGCAGTGCTGGTCTGGACAGGGACTCCTACGAGCAGTACTTC. Residues: CSAGLDRDSYEQYF.

This clonotype was picked up many times. V usage is TRBV14 and J usage is TRBJ2-7; D not resolved. The CDR3 spans 12 residues. The V end was cut by 4 bases, the J end by 3 bases, with 7 bases between. The V gene's germline CDR1 is SGHDN and CDR2 FVKESK. DNA for the CDR3: TGTGCCAGCAGCCGGCTTGTCTACGAGCAGTACTTC. Translation gives CASSRLVYEQYF.

Ten or more counts support this clonotype. The rearrangement uses TRBV20-1 and TRBJ1-1, with no clear D. V shed 6 bases and J shed 1 base, with 12 bases lying between them. The CDR3 loop spans 13 amino acids. Germline loops: CDR1 DFQATT, CDR2 SNEGSKA (reference sequence). DNA of the CDR3: TGCAGTGCCGGGTTCACAGCGAACACTGAAGCTTTCTTT. Its translation: CSAGFTANTEAFF.

The chain has TRBV19 and TRBJ2-5; maybe TRBD2 (5 bases). Germline V lookup: CDR1 LNHDA, CDR2 SQIVND (reference sequence). CDR3 size: 13 residues. V was shortened by 6 bases and J by 3 bases, with 11 bases between the two germline ends. CDR3 in amino acids: CASSRDPKETQYF. The CDR3 nucleotides are TGTGCCAGTAGCCGGGATCCTAAAGAGACCCAGTACTTC.

In its sample, this clonotype was seen many times. The CDR3 here is CASSRTRTSTDTQYF. CDR3 nucleotide sequence: TGTGCCAGCAGCCGCACGAGGACTAGCACAGATACGCAGTATTTT. V is TRBV9 and J is TRBJ2-3; TRBD2 might be the D (5 bases). Trimming stripped 4 bases from V and 0 bases from J, with 12 bases between. The CDR3 consists of 15 residues. Germline V CDR1 and CDR2: SGDLS, YYNGEE.

The V and J genes are TRBV29-1 and TRBJ2-5; weak D call: TRBD1 (6 bases). CDR1 SQVTM and CDR2 ANQGSEA come from the germline V gene. The CDR3 contains 12 residues. V was pared by 7 bases and J by 1 base, with 10 bases between. The CDR3 DNA follows: TGCAGCGCCGGACAGATCCAAGAGACCCAGTACTTC. It codes for CSAGQIQETQYF.

This clonotype has a count of ten or more. V and J are TRBV15 and TRBJ1-1; D gene uncertain. Trimming shortened V by 5 bases and J by 0 bases, and 10 bases separated the two germline ends. This CDR3 has 14 residues. Germline loops: CDR1 LNHNV, CDR2 YYDKDF (reference sequence). CDR3 loop: CATSHQAMNTEAFF. CDR3 sequence (DNA): TGTGCCACCAGCCATCAGGCTATGAACACTGAAGCTTTCTTT.

This clonotype was seen a handful of times. V is TRBV20-1 and J is TRBJ2-2; 9 bases fit TRBD2. V shed 5 bases and J 7 bases; nucleotides not matched to a gene: 8. Germline V gene data show CDR1 as DFQATT and CDR2 as SNEGSKA (reference sequence). The length of the CDR3 is 14 residues. CDR3: CSASLAGAGGELFF. CDR3 bases: TGCAGTGCTTCCTTAGCGGGAGCTGGCGGGGAGCTGTTTTTT.

The CDR3 reads CASSPGPGGGNTIYF. Written as DNA, the CDR3 is TGTGCCAGCAGCCCAGGCCCTGGAGGAGGAAACACCATATATTTT. This chain links TRBV7-2 with TRBJ1-3; D not certain. This CDR3 is built from 15 residues. CDR1 is SGHTA, CDR2 FQGNSA, per germline. The germline V and J ends were trimmed by 5 bases and 4 bases, with 15 bases remaining between them.

A remark on this clonotype: The junction departs from the called germline gene at one end, perhaps through a read error. V usage is TRBV5-5 and J usage is TRBJ1-2; D not resolved. Germline V gives CDR1 SGHKS, CDR2 YYEKEE (reference sequence). The CDR3 has 13 amino acids. CDR3: CASSAAPIYGFTF. CDR3 nucleotides: TGTGCCAGCAGTGCGGCTCCGATCTATGGCTTCACCTTC.

This clonotype was observed once. The chain couples TRBV25-1 to TRBJ2-1; tentative D call: TRBD2 (5 bases). Germline V gene sequence: CDR1 MGHDK, CDR2 SYGVNS. This CDR3 has 11 amino acids. The germline V and J ends were trimmed by 7 bases and 9 bases, with 10 bases remaining between them. This chain's CDR3 is CASTSRGEQFF. CDR3 bases: TGTGCCAGCACTTCTCGGGGTGAGCAGTTCTTC.

The table lists this clonotype with a few counts. The chain links TRBV7-2 to TRBJ2-6; D gene unclear. Deletions cut 5 bases from V and 7 bases from J, with 3 bases between. The germline gives CDR1 SGHTA, CDR2 FQGNSA. The CDR3 totals 11 residues. CDR3 sequence reads: CASSSANVLTF. CDR3 nucleotides: TGTGCCAGCAGCAGCGCCAACGTCCTGACTTTC.

This clonotype showed up many times. The V and J genes are TRBV5-1 and TRBJ2-2, with 7 bases aligning to TRBD1. CDR3 length: 14 residues. CDR1 is SGHRS and CDR2 is YFSETQ in the germline V gene. The ends lost 4 bases at V and 8 bases at J; junction bases unmatched: 8. The CDR3 protein is CASSKGQPRGELFF. CDR3 sequence (DNA): TGCGCCAGCAGCAAGGGACAGCCGCGAGGGGAGCTGTTTTTT.

This clonotype was seen more than once but under ten times. This chain uses TRBV29-1 with TRBJ2-7; 9 bases match TRBD1. The CDR3 sequence is 14 residues long. With V trimmed by 6 bases and J by 2 bases, 8 bases remained unmatched. The V gene's germline CDR1 is SQVTM and CDR2 ANQGSEA. CDR3 DNA: TGCAGCGTGGGGACAGGGAGAGGGGCCTACGAGCAGTACTTC. Protein product: CSVGTGRGAYEQYF.

This clonotype has a count of ten or more. V and J are TRBV7-9 and TRBJ2-5, with D unclear. Germline CDR1 SEHNR, CDR2 FQNEAQ (reference sequence). This CDR3 is built from 14 residues. V lost 3 bases, J lost 0 bases, and 8 bases lay in between. The CDR3 sequence is CASSFYRNQETQYF. CDR3 DNA: TGTGCCAGCAGCTTCTATCGGAACCAAGAGACCCAGTACTTC.